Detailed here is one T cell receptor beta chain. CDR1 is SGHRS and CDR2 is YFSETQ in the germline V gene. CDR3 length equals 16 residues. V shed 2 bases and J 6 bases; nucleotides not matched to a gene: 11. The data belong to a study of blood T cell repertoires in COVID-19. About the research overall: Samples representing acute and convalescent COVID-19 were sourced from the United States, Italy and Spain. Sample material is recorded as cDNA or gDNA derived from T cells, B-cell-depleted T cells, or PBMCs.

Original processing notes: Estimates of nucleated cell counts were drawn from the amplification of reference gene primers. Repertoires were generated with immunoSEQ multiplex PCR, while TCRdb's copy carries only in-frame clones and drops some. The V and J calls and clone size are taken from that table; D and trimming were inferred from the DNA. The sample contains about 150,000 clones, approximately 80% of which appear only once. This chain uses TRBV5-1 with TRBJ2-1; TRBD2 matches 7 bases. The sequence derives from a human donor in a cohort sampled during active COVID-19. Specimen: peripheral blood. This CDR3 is CASSFRVAGVGNEQFF. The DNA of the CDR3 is TGCGCCAGCAGCTTTAGGGTGGCGGGAGTGGGCAATGAGCAGTTCTTC.